This T cell receptor beta chain was observed in a study of blood T cell repertoires in COVID-19. Trimming removed 4 bases from V and 8 bases from J; junction bases left unmatched: 10. Germline CDR1 reads KGHSY; CDR2 reads FQNENV. The CDR3 is 14 residues long. Repertoires were generated with immunoSEQ multiplex PCR, while TCRdb's copy carries only in-frame clones and drops some. The table lists about 58,000 clones, about 89% of them singletons. The chain links TRBV16 to TRBJ1-2; 7 bases map to TRBD1. Sample: peripheral blood. This TCR was recovered from a woman aged 55 to 70 with active COVID-19. CDR3 DNA: TGTGCCAGCAGCCCCCAGGGGGGCAGAGTAGGCTACACCTTC. This codes for CASSPQGGRVGYTF.